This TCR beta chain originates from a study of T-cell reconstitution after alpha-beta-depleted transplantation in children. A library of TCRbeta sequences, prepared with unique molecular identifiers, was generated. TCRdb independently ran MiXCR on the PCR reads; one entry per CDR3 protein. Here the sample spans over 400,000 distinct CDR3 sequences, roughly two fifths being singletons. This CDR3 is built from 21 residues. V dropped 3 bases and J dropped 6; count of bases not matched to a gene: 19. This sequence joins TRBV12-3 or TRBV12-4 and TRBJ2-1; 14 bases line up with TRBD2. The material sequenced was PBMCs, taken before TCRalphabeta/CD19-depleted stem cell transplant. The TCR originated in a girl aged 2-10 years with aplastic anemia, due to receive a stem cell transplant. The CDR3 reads CASSFRYGSGTSGRRSNEQFF. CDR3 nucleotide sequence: TGTGCCAGCAGTTTCAGGTACGGCTCTGGGACTAGCGGGAGACGAAGCAATGAGCAGTTCTTC.